A selection of T cell receptor beta chains follows, all from one sample in a study of OX40 agonist ivuxolimab in advanced cancers. Clones were read by immunoSEQ multiplex PCR, and TCRdb kept only the in-frame ones, dropping some. The sample lists some 70,000 clones, roughly 90% occurring once. The sample here was CD4+ or CD8+ T cells sorted from blood, taken in a trial of the OX40 agonist ivuxolimab. Receptors originate from an adult with an advanced solid tumor such as melanoma, head and neck, liver or kidney cancer. Each CDR3 is given with its conserved first and last residue. A D gene is named only where the DNA matches it firmly. Size values are once, few and many counts, or a class for expanded clones, and some rows have none.

CDR3,DNA,size,V,J,D
CASSQAGAPKGEQYF,TGTGCCAGCAGCCAAGCAGGGGCCCCTAAGGGCGAGCAGTACTTC,.,TRBV14,TRBJ2-7,.
CASSVAREETQYF,TGTGCCAGCAGTGTTGCCAGGGAAGAGACCCAGTACTTC,.,TRBV6-5,TRBJ2-5,.
CASSFMRDTETQYF,TGTGCCAGCAGCTTTATGAGGGATACGGAGACCCAGTACTTC,.,TRBV5-6,TRBJ2-5,.
CASSSLEGNTEAFF,TGTGCCAGCAGCTCACTCGAGGGGAACACTGAAGCTTTCTTT,.,TRBV5-4,TRBJ1-1,.
CASSPGTSSYEQYF,TGTGCCAGCTCACCAGGGACCTCCTCCTACGAGCAGTACTTC,.,TRBV18,TRBJ2-7,.
CASSPGQGASEAFF,TGTGCCAGCAGTCCGGGACAGGGGGCGTCTGAAGCTTTCTTT,.,TRBV2,TRBJ1-1,TRBD1
CASSSLPGTSGLETQYF,TGTGCCAGCAGCTCACTACCCGGGACTAGCGGGTTAGAGACCCAGTACTTC,.,TRBV7-2,TRBJ2-5,TRBD2
CASSEGSRETQYF,TGTGCCAGCTCAGAAGGGAGCCGGGAGACCCAGTACTTC,.,TRBV18,TRBJ2-5,.
CASSPRGGMADTQYF,TGTGCCAGTAGTCCTCGGGGGGGGATGGCAGATACGCAGTATTTT,few,TRBV19,TRBJ2-3,TRBD2
CASSTLAGGRGDTQYF,TGTGCCAGCAGTACTCTAGCGGGGGGGAGAGGAGATACGCAGTATTTT,.,TRBV27,TRBJ2-3,TRBD2
CASSFRQGTNTEAFF,TGTGCCAGCAGCTTTAGGCAGGGTACGAACACTGAAGCTTTCTTT,.,TRBV7-9,TRBJ1-1,.
CASCLVQGNEQYF,TGTGCCAGCTGCTTGGTTCAGGGTAACGAGCAGTACTTC,.,TRBV5-6,TRBJ2-7,.
CASSEGYADTQYF,TGTGCCAGCAGTGAAGGTTACGCAGATACGCAGTATTTT,.,TRBV6-1,TRBJ2-3,.
CASSPTPRTIYF,TGTGCCAGCAGCCCAACCCCCCGGACCATATATTTT,.,TRBV7-2,TRBJ1-3,.
CASSGRQGYEQFF,TGTGCCAGCAGTGGACGACAGGGCTATGAGCAGTTCTTC,.,TRBV27,TRBJ2-1,TRBD1
CASMGGAGAFF,TGTGCCAGCATGGGAGGGGCGGGAGCTTTCTTT,.,TRBV25-1,TRBJ1-1,.
CASRVESTDTQYF,TGTGCCAGCAGGGTGGAGAGCACAGATACGCAGTATTTT,.,TRBV2,TRBJ2-3,.
CASGLSSGGVNEQFF,TGTGCTAGTGGTTTGTCTAGCGGGGGTGTCAATGAGCAGTTCTTC,.,TRBV12-5,TRBJ2-1,TRBD2
CAWTGFSRVGTEAFF,TGTGCCTGGACAGGGTTTTCGAGGGTCGGCACTGAAGCTTTCTTT,.,TRBV30,TRBJ1-1,.
CASSVALAGGADTQYF,TGTGCCAGCAGCGTGGCTCTAGCGGGGGGGGCAGATACGCAGTATTTT,.,TRBV9,TRBJ2-3,TRBD2
CASKLDKNTGELFF,TGTGCCAGCAAATTGGACAAGAACACCGGGGAGCTGTTTTTT,.,TRBV5-4,TRBJ2-2,.
CASSIARPSTDTQYF,TGTGCCAGTAGTATTGCTCGCCCGAGCACAGATACGCAGTATTTT,once,TRBV19,TRBJ2-3,.
CASSLAGSQGTQYF,TGTGCCAGCAGCTTGGCAGGGAGCCAGGGGACCCAGTACTTC,.,TRBV5-5,TRBJ2-5,.
CASSYLTGISYNEQFF,TGTGCCAGCAGCTACCTAACAGGGATCTCCTACAATGAGCAGTTCTTC,.,TRBV11-2,TRBJ2-1,.
CASSLPGASSYEQYF,TGTGCCAGCAGCTTACCGGGGGCGAGCTCCTACGAGCAGTACTTC,.,TRBV5-6,TRBJ2-7,.
CASRNIVAGGRWNTEAFF,TGTGCCAGTAGGAATATAGTGGCGGGGGGACGGTGGAACACTGAAGCTTTCTTT,few,TRBV19,TRBJ1-1,.